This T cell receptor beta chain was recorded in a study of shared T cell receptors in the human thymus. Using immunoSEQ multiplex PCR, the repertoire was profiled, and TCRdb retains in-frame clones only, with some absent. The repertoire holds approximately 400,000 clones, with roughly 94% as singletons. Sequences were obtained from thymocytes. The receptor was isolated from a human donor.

The CDR3 is CASSSSGSGNEQYF. DNA for the CDR3: TGTGCCAGCAGCTCTAGCGGGAGTGGGAACGAGCAGTACTTC. The rearrangement uses TRBV13 and TRBJ2-7; TRBD2 agrees at 10 bases. This CDR3 spans 14 amino acids. Unmatched junction bases numbered 5, after V lost 4 bases and J lost 5 bases. The germline gives CDR1 PRHDT, CDR2 FYEKMQ (reference sequence).